Sequencing of this T cell receptor beta chain was carried out in a study of post-analysis software for immune sequencing data. The CDR3 spans 15 residues. V gave up 5 bases and J gave up 5 bases; unmatched junction bases: 10. Germline V gene data show CDR1 as KGHSH and CDR2 as LQKENI. This clonotype occurred a few times. Its target is unknown. Study-level points and caveats: TRBV segments more frequent in patients than in controls numbered several and included TRBV5-6, TRBV5-1 and TRBV20-1. The study found significantly lower normalized Chao1 diversity in multiple sclerosis patients than in controls.

Unique molecular identifiers tagged the TCR beta cDNA libraries. TCRdb recomputed calls from the PCR reads with MiXCR, one row per CDR3 protein. This table holds about 540,000 distinct CDR3 sequences, about a third found once. V and J are TRBV18 and TRBJ2-7, with 9 bases identical to TRBD1. Sequencing was carried out using blood. This receptor was taken from a girl under 18 with multiple sclerosis. Here the CDR3 DNA reads TGTGCCAGCTCAACTCAACAGGGGGCACGAAACGAGCAGTACTTC. Its translation is CASSTQQGARNEQYF.